The 26 T cell receptor beta chains below were found in one sample sequenced in a study of identical twins (dated by TCRdb to about 2016). Receptors were amplified or captured by 5' RACE. TCRdb lists the instrument as Illumina HiSeq 2000. Clones were called with MiXCR by TCRdb after fastp trimmed the public reads at Q25, and only in-frame beta chains were retained. A single entry per CDR3 protein holds the most common genes and DNA from its merged rows. For this sample the table gives roughly 240,000 distinct CDR3 sequences, of which about 7% were detected only once. Together, the top ten hold roughly 3.6% of the sample. These data also featured in a second study, about yellow fever vaccine responses in identical twins.

Sequences were obtained from memory (CD45RO+) T cells sorted from blood. The label giving this sample's cell subset or site can be read as: CD45RO+ enriched T cells. These receptors came from a woman under 30 in good health.

CDR3 loop: CASSSATDTQYF. As DNA, the CDR3 is TGTGCCAGCAGTTCGGCCACAGATACGCAGTATTTT. V gene TRBV7-6 combines with J gene TRBJ2-3, with D unclear. Germline values: CDR1 SGHVS, CDR2 FNYEAQ. V lost 6 bases, J lost 2 bases, and 6 bases lay in between. The CDR3 totals 12 residues.

The genes are TRBV20-1 and TRBJ2-2; D is unresolved. The length of the CDR3 is 14 residues. Trimming cost V 1 base and J 6 bases, with 12 bases left between them. Germline lookup yields CDR1 DFQATT and CDR2 SNEGSKA (reference sequence). As DNA, the CDR3 is TGCAGTGCTAGAGTTCCGGGTTCCCCCGGGGAGCTGTTTTTT. Protein product: CSARVPGSPGELFF.

In this sample, this clonotype turned up a few times. CDR3 protein: CASSPRGGTLRNEQFF. For the CDR3, the DNA is TGTGCCAGCAGCCCCCGGGGAGGGACCTTACGGAATGAGCAGTTCTTC. The chain combines TRBV3-1 with TRBJ2-1; 7 nucleotides align to TRBD2. Unmatched junction bases numbered 13, after V lost 4 bases and J lost 7 bases. Germline V CDR1 and CDR2: LGHDT, YNNKEL (reference sequence). The CDR3 is 16 amino acids.

This clonotype was detected only a few times. This chain connects TRBV20-1 to TRBJ2-7, with D maybe TRBD1 (6 bases). CDR1 and CDR2 (germline): DFQATT, SNEGSKA (reference sequence). The CDR3 extends over 14 amino acids. V was shortened by 3 bases and J by 4 bases, with 16 bases between the two germline ends. The CDR3 loop reads CSARPHGGRYEQYF. CDR3 nucleotide sequence: TGCAGTGCTAGGCCCCATGGGGGCAGATACGAGCAGTACTTC.

This clonotype has more than one count but fewer than ten. The chain couples TRBV27 to TRBJ2-1; D may be TRBD2 (5 bases). The CDR3 spans 13 residues. The V gene's germline CDR1 is MNHEY and CDR2 SMNVEV (reference sequence). V was cut by 9 bases and J by 2 bases, with 11 bases left in between. CDR3 in amino acids: CASTPGTYNEQFF. CDR3 nucleotides: TGTGCCAGTACGCCGGGAACCTACAATGAGCAGTTCTTC.

This clonotype was observed many times. The rearrangement links TRBV6-5 to TRBJ1-4; weak D call: TRBD1 (5 bases). Germline CDR1 MNHEY, CDR2 SVGAGI. The ends were cut back, 3 bases at V and 4 bases at J, with 12 bases in the middle. This CDR3 spans 15 amino acids. CDR3 sequence (DNA): TGTGCCAGCAGTTATTTAGGGACTCTTAATGAAAAACTGTTTTTT. Translating gives CASSYLGTLNEKLFF.

This clonotype was seen a few times. The chain uses TRBV10-1 and TRBJ1-3; TRBD1 might be the D (5 bases). The CDR3 totals 13 residues. The germline CDR1 and CDR2 sequences are WNHNN and SYGVQD (reference sequence). V was cut by 6 bases and J by 2 bases, with 8 bases left in between. The CDR3 coding sequence is TGCGCCAGCAGAGGGACTGCTGGAAACACCATATATTTT. Protein sequence: CASRGTAGNTIYF.

This clonotype appeared many times. The rearrangement uses TRBV5-1 and TRBJ2-6; no firm D call. CDR1 and CDR2 from the germline V gene are SGHRS and YFSETQ. Trimming took off 3 bases at V and 5 bases at J, with 12 bases between the two ends. The CDR3 covers 15 residues. The CDR3 region has the DNA TGCGCCAGCAGCTCCGAGGTAGCACGGGCCAACGTCCTGACTTTC. It specifies CASSSEVARANVLTF. The full variable domain, completed using reference TRBV5-1 and TRBJ2-6, is KAGVTQTPRYLIKTRGQQVTLSCSPISGHRSVSWYQQTPGQGLQFLFEYFSETQRNKGNFPGRFSGRQFSNSRSEMNVSTLELGDSALYLCASSSEVARANVLTFGAGSRLTVL.

In its sample, this clonotype was seen many times. This chain joins TRBV7-8 and TRBJ1-5; the match to TRBD1 covers 11 bases. The CDR3 is 18 amino acids. V lost 5 bases to trimming and J lost 0 bases; unmatched junction nucleotides: 9. Germline V gives CDR1 SGHVS, CDR2 FQNEAQ. The CDR3 nucleotides read TGTGCCAGCAGCCCAGCCGGGACAGGGGGAAGTAGCAATCAGCCCCAGCATTTT. Translating it yields CASSPAGTGGSSNQPQHF.

This clonotype came up many times. V and J are TRBV4-1 and TRBJ1-2; 9 positions match TRBD1. Germline CDR1 reads MGHRA; CDR2 reads YSYEKL. This CDR3 is built from 16 residues. V lost 4 bases, J lost 6 bases, and 12 bases stayed unmatched. CDR3 amino acids: CASSRGDGRDRDGYTF. Here the CDR3 DNA reads TGCGCCAGCAGCCGGGGCGACGGCAGGGACAGGGATGGCTACACCTTC.

This clonotype has at least ten counts. The gene calls are TRBV6-6 and TRBJ2-7; D gene uncertain. V lost 6 bases and J lost 0, with 6 bases in between. CDR1 and CDR2 from the germline V gene are MNHNY and SVGAGI (reference sequence). The CDR3 is 12 amino acids. CDR3 residues: CASSPSSYEQYV. CDR3 bases: TGTGCCAGCAGCCCCAGCTCCTACGAGCAGTACGTC.

The V gene is TRBV20-1, the J gene TRBJ2-4, with D perhaps TRBD1 or TRBD2 (5 bases each). The CDR3 consists of 15 residues. Germline values: CDR1 DFQATT, CDR2 SNEGSKA (reference sequence). With 2 bases removed from V and 2 bases from J, the gap between germline ends came to 13 bases. The DNA for the CDR3 is TGCAGTGCTAGAAAAAAACCGGGACCCAAAAACATTCAGTACTTC. It specifies CSARKKPGPKNIQYF.

In this sample, this clonotype turned up a few times. This CDR3 reads CASSSQWMGGSYEQYF. CDR3 in DNA: TGTGCCAGCAGTTCACAATGGATGGGAGGTTCCTACGAGCAGTACTTC. This rearrangement joins TRBV28 to TRBJ2-7, with D maybe TRBD2 (6 bases). CDR1 and CDR2 from the germline V gene are MDHEN and SYDVKM. The V gene lost 4 bases and the J gene lost 1 base, with 17 bases spanning the gap. There are 16 residues in the CDR3.

This clonotype was seen at least ten times. This chain uses TRBV5-1 with TRBJ2-3; 9 bases are a match to TRBD2. V gave up 5 bases and J gave up 6 bases; unmatched junction bases: 13. CDR1 is SGHRS, CDR2 YFSETQ, per germline. The CDR3 contains 16 residues. The CDR3 is CASRRARAGGPDTQYF. The DNA of the CDR3 is TGCGCCAGCAGACGGGCGAGAGCGGGAGGTCCCGATACGCAGTATTTT.

There are a few counts of this clonotype. The rearrangement uses TRBV3-1 and TRBJ2-5, with unresolved D. CDR3 length: 15 amino acids. Trimming left V 0 bases short and J 4 bases short, with 12 bases between. Germline CDR1 is LGHDT and CDR2 is YNNKEL (reference sequence). The CDR3 is CASSQDFVVAETQYF. CDR3 in DNA: TGTGCCAGCAGCCAAGATTTTGTGGTGGCAGAGACCCAGTACTTC.

The chain has TRBV20-1 and TRBJ2-1; D unclear. Trimming took 0 bases from V and 7 from J, leaving 7 bases between them. The CDR3 consists of 12 residues. Germline V gene sequence: CDR1 DFQATT, CDR2 SNEGSKA (reference sequence). DNA of the CDR3: TGCAGTGCTAGAGACTCCCAAAATGAGCAGTTCTTC. As protein: CSARDSQNEQFF.

This clonotype appeared a few times. V is TRBV6-2 or TRBV6-3 and J is TRBJ1-6; D is unclear. Germline CDR1 and CDR2: MNHEY and SVGEGT. The CDR3 contains 15 residues. The V gene lost 5 bases and the J gene lost 8 bases, with 16 bases spanning the gap. The CDR3 nucleotides are TGTGCCAGCAGTCGAGATAGAAAAGGGTATTCACCCCTCCACTTT. This encodes CASSRDRKGYSPLHF.

This chain links TRBV20-1 with TRBJ1-5; TRBD1 agrees at 10 bases. From germline, CDR1 is DFQATT and CDR2 SNEGSKA (reference sequence). The CDR3 spans 16 residues. Trimming took 5 bases from V and 3 from J; bases not matched to a gene: 10. In DNA, the CDR3 is TGCAGTGCTCCAAGGGACAGGGGCGGAACCAATCAGCCCCAGCATTTT. This codes for CSAPRDRGGTNQPQHF.

Of note for this clonotype: A read error may explain this, as a much larger clone is one base away. The V gene is TRBV2, the J gene TRBJ1-2; D gene uncertain. V lost 3 bases and J 4 bases, leaving 6 bases between the germline ends. The CDR3 is made up of 12 amino acids. Germline V gene data show CDR1 as SNHLY and CDR2 as FYNNEI. Here the CDR3 DNA reads TGTGCCAGCAGTGAGGGATTCTATGGCTACACCTTC. Its protein product is CASSEGFYGYTF.

In its sample, this clonotype was seen many times. The V and J genes are TRBV20-1 and TRBJ1-2; a possible D gene is TRBD1 (6 bases). Germline loops: CDR1 DFQATT, CDR2 SNEGSKA (reference sequence). V lost 4 bases to trimming and J lost 7 bases, with 16 bases between them. CDR3 length: 13 amino acids. The CDR3 nucleotides read TGCAGTGCTAACACAGGGTCGATGGGTGGCTACACCTTC. Its protein product is CSANTGSMGGYTF.

This clonotype was observed at least ten times. The V gene is TRBV6-6, the J gene TRBJ1-2; TRBD1 is a possible D gene (6 bases). V was cut by 9 bases and J by 2 bases, with 13 bases left in between. Germline CDR1 MNHNY, CDR2 SVGAGI (reference sequence). The CDR3 length is 13 residues. In nucleotides, the CDR3 is TGTGCCAGTAACCTTCAGGGGAACTATGGCTACACCTTC. Translated: CASNLQGNYGYTF.

The rearrangement uses TRBV7-9 and TRBJ2-3; D gene unclear. Per germline, CDR1 SEHNR and CDR2 FQNEAQ (reference sequence). V was clipped by 5 bases and J by 5 bases, with 8 bases between them. The CDR3 is made up of 12 amino acids. The CDR3 spells CASSPNGDTQYF. The CDR3 DNA follows: TGTGCCAGCAGCCCTAATGGAGATACGCAGTATTTT.

The chain couples TRBV20-1 to TRBJ2-1; D not resolved. Trimming took 7 bases from V and 0 from J, leaving 16 bases between them. The CDR3 is made up of 15 amino acids. Germline V gives CDR1 DFQATT, CDR2 SNEGSKA (reference sequence). CDR3 residues: CSVSDLTSSYNEQFF. Here the CDR3 DNA reads TGCAGTGTTTCCGACTTAACCAGCTCCTACAATGAGCAGTTCTTC.

The V gene is TRBV5-1, the J gene TRBJ2-3, with a possible D match to TRBD2 (6 bases). Germline V gene sequence: CDR1 SGHRS, CDR2 YFSETQ. The CDR3 totals 14 residues. Trimming left V 2 bases short and J 4 bases short, with 11 bases between. The CDR3 DNA is TGCGCCAGCAGCTTTGGGATAGCGGCAGATACGCAGTATTTT. Its protein product is CASSFGIAADTQYF. Complete variable domain (other parts from reference TRBV5-1 and TRBJ2-3): KAGVTQTPRYLIKTRGQQVTLSCSPISGHRSVSWYQQTPGQGLQFLFEYFSETQRNKGNFPGRFSGRQFSNSRSEMNVSTLELGDSALYLCASSFGIAADTQYFGPGTRLTVL.

This clonotype came up many times. The chain employs TRBV11-1 and TRBJ2-7; 9 nucleotides align to TRBD2. The V gene's germline CDR1 is SGHAT and CDR2 FQDESV (reference sequence). The CDR3 loop spans 16 amino acids. V lost 2 bases and J lost 7; bases outside the gene matches: 12. CDR3 nucleotide sequence: TGTGCCAGCAGCTTACTTGGTAGCGGGAGTTCTCGAGAGCAGTACTTC. Encoded protein: CASSLLGSGSSREQYF.

This clonotype was counted many times. The chain couples TRBV20-1 to TRBJ1-2; possible D gene TRBD1, 5 bases. V lost 7 bases and J lost 5, with 17 bases in between. The CDR3 has 13 residues. Germline V gene lookup returns CDR1 DFQATT and CDR2 SNEGSKA (reference sequence). CDR3 sequence reads: CSDTRGTEYGYTF. Written as DNA, the CDR3 is TGCAGTGACACCCGGGGGACGGAGTATGGCTACACCTTC.